This TCR beta chain was identified in a study of blood T cell repertoires in COVID-19. On the study more broadly: COVID-19 samples collected from the United States, Italy and Spain covered acute and convalescent phases.

Germline V gene data show CDR1 as MNHEY and CDR2 as SVGAGI. V lost 5 bases to trimming and J lost 1 base; unmatched junction nucleotides: 2. CDR3 size: 14 residues. Per the authors' pipeline: The assay estimated nucleated cells by amplifying reference gene primers. Measured with immunoSEQ multiplex PCR; TCRdb has only the in-frame clones, and not every one. That table is the source of V, J and clone size, and D and trimming were worked out from the DNA. Of about 180,000 clones in the sample, 85% to 90% are singletons; the top ten hold under 3%. Allocation to cohorts depended on clinical history reported by the participants.

This clonotype was obtained from a woman aged 40 to 50 with acute COVID-19. V gene TRBV6-5 combines with J gene TRBJ2-1; 7 nucleotides agree with TRBD1. Sequenced sample: PBMCs or T cells enriched from blood (not recorded which). CDR3 in DNA: TGTGCCAGCAGTAGGGGACAGTCCTACAATGAGCAGTTCTTC. This gives the protein CASSRGQSYNEQFF.